This T cell receptor beta chain was captured in a study of OX40 agonist ivuxolimab in advanced cancers. The study, taken as a whole, reports: Mean expanded clone counts were higher in CD8+ than CD4+ T cells. Clonal expansion in partial responders at 0.1-3.0 mg/kg ranked among the lowest.

This clone was seen more than once but under ten times. Antigen: not known. Profiling relied on immunoSEQ multiplex PCR, and the TCRdb table lists in-frame clones only, not all of them. The sample consists of around 35,000 clones, roughly 81% of them appearing once. V shed 3 bases and J shed 3 bases, with 7 bases lying between them. There are 12 residues in the CDR3. In germline, CDR1 is SGHNT, CDR2 YYREEE (reference sequence). This material consisted of CD4+ or CD8+ T cells sorted from blood, taken in a trial of the OX40 agonist ivuxolimab. The chain recombines TRBV5-4 with TRBJ2-7; D not certain. This TCR derives from an adult with an advanced solid tumor such as melanoma, head and neck, liver or kidney cancer. The CDR3 here is CASSYEDYEQYF. For the CDR3, the DNA is TGTGCCAGCAGCTACGAGGACTACGAGCAGTACTTC.